The 25 T cell receptor beta chains presented below share a single source sample, sequenced in a study of blood T cell repertoires in COVID-19 (dated by TCRdb to about 2020). The library was obtained by the immunoSEQ multiplex PCR assay. The immuneACCESS repertoire file appears here via TCRdb, limited to in-frame rearrangements. These files lack a portion of the clones; in checked studies, under half of the deficit traces to unresolved V genes, and the cause of the others is not known. The sample table holds about 240,000 clones, of which approximately 80% were seen once. The biggest ten clones account for over 8% of the sample. The specimen sequenced was peripheral blood. Every receptor here comes from a woman at least 80 years old with acute or convalescent COVID-19.

This clone was observed a few times. V usage is TRBV20-1 and J usage is TRBJ1-1; D remains ambiguous. The CDR3 covers 12 residues. CDR1 and CDR2 from the germline V gene are DFQATT and SNEGSKA (reference sequence). V gave up 3 bases and J gave up 4 bases, with 9 bases separating them. The CDR3: CSASGSSTEAFF. The CDR3 nucleotides are TGCAGTGCTAGTGGGTCGAGCACTGAAGCTTTCTTT.

The table lists this clone with a count of one. This chain joins TRBV11-2 and TRBJ2-5, with a tentative D call TRBD2 (7 bases). Germline CDR1 reads SGHAT; CDR2 reads FQNNGV. V lost 6 bases, J lost 4 bases, and 12 bases lay in between. This CDR3 is built from 13 residues. CDR3 region: CASRTGGGETQYF. The CDR3, as DNA: TGTGCCAGCAGAACGGGGGGCGGAGAGACCCAGTACTTC. The variable domain in full, with the rest retrieved from reference TRBV11-2 and TRBJ2-5, is EAGVAQSPRYKIIEKRQSVAFWCNPISGHATLYWYQQILGQGPKLLIQFQNNGVVDDSQLPKDRFSAERLKGVDSTLKIQPAKLEDSAVYLCASRTGGGETQYFGPGTRLLVL.

This chain connects TRBV4-1 to TRBJ2-7; maybe TRBD1 (5 bases). Trimming cost V 4 bases and J 5 bases, with 15 bases left between them. CDR3 length: 14 amino acids. From germline, CDR1 is MGHRA and CDR2 YSYEKL. CDR3 coding DNA: TGCGCCAGCAGCCCTGGAAGGGGAAGCAACGAGCAGTACTTC. Its translation: CASSPGRGSNEQYF.

V is TRBV10-2 and J is TRBJ1-5; D perhaps matches TRBD1 (6 bases). This CDR3 spans 16 amino acids. CDR1 and CDR2 from the germline V gene are WSHSY and SAAADI. V was cut by 3 bases and J by 3 bases, with 15 bases left in between. DNA of the CDR3: TGCGCCAGCAGTGACCTTTGGCAGGGGAACAATCAGCCCCAGCATTTT. Its translation is CASSDLWQGNNQPQHF.

The chain has TRBV19 and TRBJ1-4; maybe TRBD1 (5 bases). Trimming cost V 5 bases and J 7 bases, with 17 bases left between them. The CDR3 is 15 amino acids. Germline V gives CDR1 LNHDA, CDR2 SQIVND (reference sequence). CDR3 residues: CASSPLGAGGEKLFF. DNA of the CDR3: TGTGCCAGTAGTCCCTTAGGGGCCGGGGGTGAAAAACTGTTTTTT.

This chain's CDR3 is CASSLLGQGIVHAGELFF. CDR3 bases: TGCGCCAGCAGCTTGTTGGGACAGGGGATTGTTCACGCCGGGGAGCTGTTTTTT. The chain links TRBV5-1 to TRBJ2-2, with 10 bases that match TRBD1. The V gene's germline CDR1 is SGHRS and CDR2 YFSETQ. The CDR3 is 18 amino acids. V lost 1 base to trimming and J lost 6 bases; unmatched junction nucleotides: 12.

V is TRBV7-9 and J is TRBJ1-4; 9 bases agree with TRBD1. V lost 5 bases, J lost 7 bases, and 8 bases stayed unmatched. CDR3 size: 15 residues. Per germline, CDR1 SEHNR and CDR2 FQNEAQ (reference sequence). CDR3 protein: CASSPGQGSGEKLFF. The CDR3 DNA reads TGTGCCAGCAGCCCCGGACAGGGGAGTGGTGAAAAACTGTTTTTT.

The rearrangement uses TRBV7-2 and TRBJ2-1, with D uncertain. V lost 5 bases and J 1 base, leaving 12 bases between the germline ends. The CDR3 covers 15 residues. The germline CDR1 and CDR2 sequences are SGHTA and FQGNSA. The CDR3 region has the DNA TGTGCCAGCAGCCCCAGTGAGAGGTCCTACAATGAGCAGTTCTTC. Protein product: CASSPSERSYNEQFF.

This chain uses TRBV28 with TRBJ1-3; D perhaps matches TRBD1 (5 bases). The CDR3 consists of 16 residues. CDR1 MDHEN and CDR2 SYDVKM come from the germline V gene. V lost 2 bases to trimming and J lost 1 base, with 12 bases between them. The CDR3 here is CASSLITGASGNTIYF. The CDR3 region has the DNA TGTGCCAGCAGTTTAATTACTGGGGCGTCTGGAAACACCATATATTTT.

This clone has only a few counts. The chain has TRBV18 and TRBJ1-6, with 7 bases identical to TRBD1. J was trimmed by 0 bases and V by 2 bases; bases with no gene match: 7. The CDR3 runs 18 residues. The V gene's germline CDR1 is KGHSH and CDR2 LQKENI. CDR3 nucleotides: TGTGCCAGCTCACCAACGCAGGGGGGAAGCTCCTATAATTCACCCCTCCACTTT. Translated, it gives CASSPTQGGSSYNSPLHF.

The chain links TRBV10-3 to TRBJ2-6, with D perhaps matching TRBD2 (5 bases). V was pared by 0 bases and J by 2 bases, with 8 bases between. CDR3 length: 16 amino acids. CDR1 ENHRY and CDR2 SYGVKD come from the germline V gene. The CDR3 nucleotides read TGTGCCATCAGTGAGTCAGCCGGGACTGGGGCCAACGTCCTGACTTTC. Translating it yields CAISESAGTGANVLTF.

This chain uses TRBV19 with TRBJ1-5; D gene uncertain. The CDR3 loop spans 15 amino acids. In germline, CDR1 is LNHDA, CDR2 SQIVND (reference sequence). Between the trimmed V and J ends, which lost 6 bases and 2 bases, there was a span of 14 bases. CDR3: CASRVRGSGNQPQHF. The CDR3 coding sequence is TGTGCCAGTAGGGTTCGAGGGTCCGGCAATCAGCCCCAGCATTTT.

J is TRBJ2-5 and V is TRBV18; tentatively, D is TRBD1 (5 bases). Germline V CDR1 and CDR2: KGHSH, LQKENI. The CDR3 extends over 14 amino acids. V dropped 2 bases and J dropped 7 bases, with 14 bases sitting between them. This CDR3 reads CASSPAQGKGTQYF. CDR3 nucleotide sequence: TGTGCCAGCTCACCAGCCCAGGGAAAGGGGACCCAGTACTTC.

The table lists this clone with a few counts. The same CDR3 can be traced to other DNA sequences in this sample. The V gene is TRBV5-1, the J gene TRBJ2-3; 8 nucleotides line up with TRBD2. The J segment lost 6 bases and the V segment lost 5 bases, leaving 8 bases of the junction unmatched. The CDR3 extends over 14 amino acids. Germline V gene sequence: CDR1 SGHRS, CDR2 YFSETQ. For the CDR3, the DNA is TGCGCCAGCAGTTTCAGCGGGGGAGGTGATACGCAGTATTTT. Residues: CASSFSGGGDTQYF.

V and J are TRBV3-1 (or the pseudogene TRBV3-2) and TRBJ1-1; D ambiguous. The V gene lost 1 base and the J gene lost 0 bases, with 3 bases spanning the gap. The CDR3 is 13 amino acids. The germline V gene encodes CDR1 LGHDT and CDR2 YNNKEL (reference sequence). CDR3 protein: CASSQGLNTEAFF. CDR3 coding DNA: TGTGCCAGCAGCCAAGGGCTGAACACTGAAGCTTTCTTT.

The chain carries TRBV6-5 and TRBJ2-3; D perhaps matches TRBD2 (6 bases). Trimming stripped 2 bases from V and 1 base from J, with 10 bases between. The CDR3 is made up of 15 amino acids. Germline V CDR1 and CDR2: MNHEY, SVGAGI. The CDR3 spells CASSYPPGGTDTQYF. The DNA of the CDR3 is TGTGCCAGCAGTTACCCCCCGGGGGGCACAGATACGCAGTATTTT.

The chain has TRBV28 and TRBJ2-7; TRBD1 is a possible D gene (5 bases). Germline loops: CDR1 MDHEN, CDR2 SYDVKM. The CDR3 loop spans 13 amino acids. V was cut by 6 bases and J by 2 bases, with 11 bases left in between. The CDR3 reads CASRETVTYEQYF. As DNA, the CDR3 is TGTGCCAGCAGGGAGACAGTAACCTACGAGCAGTACTTC.

The chain is built from TRBV7-8 and TRBJ2-1, with 11 bases matching TRBD1. The CDR3 is 15 residues long. V shed 8 bases, J shed 3 bases, and the junction held 6 bases outside the gene matches. Germline CDR1 is SGHVS and CDR2 is FQNEAQ. CDR3 in amino acids: CASASGTGGYNEQFF. The CDR3 nucleotides read TGTGCCAGCGCCTCCGGGACAGGGGGCTACAATGAGCAGTTCTTC.

This sequence joins TRBV12-3 or TRBV12-4 and TRBJ1-5, with 8 positions matching TRBD1. The CDR3 consists of 13 residues. V lost 9 bases to trimming and J lost 4 bases; unmatched junction nucleotides: 5. CDR3 protein: CASTGDRNQPQHF. The CDR3 region has the DNA TGTGCCAGTACAGGGGACAGGAATCAGCCCCAGCATTTT.

The rearrangement links TRBV7-2 to TRBJ2-3, with TRBD1 as a possible D gene (5 bases). Germline-derived CDR1 and CDR2 are SGHTA and FQGNSA. The CDR3 length is 17 residues. V was trimmed by 5 bases and J by 1 base, leaving 19 bases between them. The CDR3 DNA reads TGTGCCAGCAGCCCCCTTCCGACAGTTGCCCGCACAGATACGCAGTATTTT. It translates to CASSPLPTVARTDTQYF.

This clone has only a few counts. The chain recombines TRBV28 with TRBJ2-1; 7 bases are a match to TRBD2. The J segment lost 13 bases and the V segment lost 5 bases, leaving 14 bases of the junction unmatched. This CDR3 is 14 amino acids long. Germline V gene data show CDR1 as MDHEN and CDR2 as SYDVKM. As DNA, the CDR3 is TGTGCCAGCAGTCCGCGGCGGCGGGGGATTTCCCAGTTCTTC. Protein product: CASSPRRRGISQFF.

The chain couples TRBV9 to TRBJ1-4; D is uncertain. The length of the CDR3 is 14 residues. V was clipped by 5 bases and J by 0 bases, with 8 bases between them. The V gene's germline CDR1 is SGDLS and CDR2 YYNGEE. This CDR3 is CASSTRATNEKLFF. CDR3 coding DNA: TGTGCCAGCAGTACCCGGGCAACTAATGAAAAACTGTTTTTT.

This chain connects TRBV5-1 to TRBJ2-1, with TRBD2 matching over 11 bases. The CDR3 is made up of 16 amino acids. Germline values: CDR1 SGHRS, CDR2 YFSETQ. V shed 2 bases, J shed 4 bases, and the junction held 5 bases outside the gene matches. The CDR3 DNA follows: TGCGCCAGCAGCTTCCGTAGCGGGGGGGAATACAATGAGCAGTTCTTC. It codes for CASSFRSGGEYNEQFF.

The rearrangement links TRBV5-8 to TRBJ1-5; maybe TRBD1 (6 bases). Trimming shortened V by 6 bases and J by 5 bases, and 12 bases separated the two germline ends. This CDR3 is built from 13 residues. Germline-derived CDR1 and CDR2 are SGHTS and YDEGEE. In DNA form, the CDR3 reads TGTGCCAGCATCGTGGGGGGGCATCAGCCCCAGCATTTT. This sequence encodes CASIVGGHQPQHF. The full variable domain, with the rest looked up from reference TRBV5-8 and TRBJ1-5, is EAGVTQSPTHLIKTRGQQATLRCSPISGHTSVYWYQQALGLGLQFLLWYDEGEERNRGNFPPRFSGRQFPNYSSELNVNALELEDSALYLCASIVGGHQPQHFGDGTRLSIL.

This clone has a single count. The chain links TRBV5-8 to TRBJ1-5; possible D gene TRBD1, 6 bases. From germline, CDR1 is SGHTS and CDR2 YDEGEE. The CDR3 sequence is 14 residues long. V shed 4 bases and J shed 5 bases, with 13 bases lying between them. The CDR3 region has the DNA TGTGCCAGCAGCCCACGACAGGCCGATCAGCCCCAGCATTTT. Translation: CASSPRQADQPQHF.